The clone carrying this T cell receptor (beta chain) was seen repeatedly, ten times or more. The antigen remains undetermined. Unique molecular identifiers were used to barcode this TCRbeta library. TCRdb reprocessed the PCR reads via MiXCR and lists one record per CDR3 protein. This table holds around 180,000 distinct CDR3 sequences, 8.5% to 14% found once. This CDR3 region has 15 residues. Germline lookup yields CDR1 MGHRA and CDR2 YSYEKL. V lost 4 bases, J lost 2 bases, and 15 bases lay in between. The entry originates in a study of T-cell reconstitution after alpha-beta-depleted transplantation in children. Overall study findings and caveats: Surviving thymic progenitors and recipient T cells were the source of high TCRbeta diversity at day 60 in some patients. It was reported that alpha-beta T cells came from several hundred expanded graft clones (about two months after transplant). Diversity and T-cell counts at one year after transplant derived mostly from new T cells.

V gene TRBV4-1 combines with J gene TRBJ2-7; perhaps D is TRBD1 or TRBD2 (5 bases each). This sequence originates from a boy under 10 years old with acute myeloid leukemia, due to receive a stem cell transplant. The sample in question was PBMCs, obtained before TCRalphabeta/CD19-depleted stem cell transplant. CDR3 sequence: CASSRKTGTPYEQYF. CDR3 bases: TGCGCCAGCAGCCGGAAAACCGGGACCCCCTACGAGCAGTACTTC.